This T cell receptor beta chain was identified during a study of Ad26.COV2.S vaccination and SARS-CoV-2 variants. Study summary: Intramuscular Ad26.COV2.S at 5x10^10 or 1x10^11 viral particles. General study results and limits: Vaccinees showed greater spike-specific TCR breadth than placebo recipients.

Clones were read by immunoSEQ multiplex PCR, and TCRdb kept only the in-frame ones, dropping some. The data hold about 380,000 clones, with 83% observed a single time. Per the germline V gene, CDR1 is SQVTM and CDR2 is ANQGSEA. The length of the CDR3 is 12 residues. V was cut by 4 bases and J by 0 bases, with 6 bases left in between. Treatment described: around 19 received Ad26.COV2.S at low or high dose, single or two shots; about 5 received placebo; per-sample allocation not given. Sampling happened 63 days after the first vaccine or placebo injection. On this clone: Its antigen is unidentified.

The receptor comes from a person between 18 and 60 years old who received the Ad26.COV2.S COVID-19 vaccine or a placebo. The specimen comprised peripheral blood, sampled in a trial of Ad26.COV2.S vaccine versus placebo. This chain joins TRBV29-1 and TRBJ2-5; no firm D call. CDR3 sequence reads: CSVVPYQETQYF. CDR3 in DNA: TGCAGCGTTGTACCGTACCAAGAGACCCAGTACTTC. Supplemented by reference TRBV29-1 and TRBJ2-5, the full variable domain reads SAVISQKPSRDICQRGTSLTIQCQVDSQVTMMFWYRQQPGQSLTLIATANQGSEATYESGFVIDKFPISRPNLTFSTLTVSNMSPEDSSIYLCSVVPYQETQYFGPGTRLLVL.